One sample yielded the 9 T cell receptor beta chains listed below, sequenced in a study of TIL therapy for anti-PD-1-resistant metastatic lung cancer. Sequencing used immunoSEQ v3. Data came from immunoSEQ multiplex PCR; TCRdb stores just in-frame clones and leaves some out. The data hold 25,000 to 35,000 clones, with 74% observed a single time. Time point of the sample: pre-treatment sample, taken before nivolumab and TIL therapy. This specimen was blood, taken at baseline. The receptors originated from a woman aged 25 to 80 with non-small cell lung cancer.

The rearrangement links TRBV25-1 to TRBJ2-1; no reliable D call. The length of the CDR3 is 12 residues. CDR1 is MGHDK and CDR2 is SYGVNS in the germline V gene. The V and J ends lost 4 bases and 4 bases respectively, with 5 bases between them. The CDR3 sequence is CASSGAYNEQFF. The CDR3 DNA reads TGTGCCAGCAGTGGTGCTTACAATGAGCAGTTCTTC.

The rearrangement joins TRBV9 to TRBJ2-7; 9 nucleotides match TRBD2. The germline V gene has CDR1 SGDLS and CDR2 YYNGEE. The CDR3 consists of 15 residues. Trimming took 2 bases from V and 3 from J; bases not matched to a gene: 6. CDR3 coding DNA: TGTGCCAGCAGCGTTAGTAGCGGGAGTGGCTACGAGCAGTACTTC. This translates into CASSVSSGSGYEQYF.

The rearrangement uses TRBV11-2 and TRBJ2-5, with 11 bases fitting TRBD2. This CDR3 is built from 15 residues. Per the germline V gene, CDR1 is SGHAT and CDR2 is FQNNGV. V lost 5 bases, J lost 3 bases, and 5 bases stayed unmatched. CDR3 sequence: CASSPLAGVEETQYF. Here the CDR3 DNA reads TGTGCCAGCAGCCCACTAGCGGGAGTTGAAGAGACCCAGTACTTC. Variable domain in full (rest from reference TRBV11-2 and TRBJ2-5): EAGVAQSPRYKIIEKRQSVAFWCNPISGHATLYWYQQILGQGPKLLIQFQNNGVVDDSQLPKDRFSAERLKGVDSTLKIQPAKLEDSAVYLCASSPLAGVEETQYFGPGTRLLVL.

The J gene is TRBJ2-1, the V gene TRBV19, with TRBD2 matching over 12 bases. CDR3 size: 22 residues. Losses at the gene ends were 5 bases for V and 6 bases for J; bases not matched to a gene: 26. Germline loops: CDR1 LNHDA, CDR2 SQIVND (reference sequence). The CDR3 coding sequence is TGTGCCAGTAGTCGCCCTTTACCGACTAGCGGGAGTTTAAGGCAGCTGCGCAATGAGCAGTTCTTC. Encoded protein: CASSRPLPTSGSLRQLRNEQFF.

There are a few counts of this clone. The chain couples TRBV6-1 to TRBJ1-1; D is unclear. CDR1 is MNHNS, CDR2 SASEGT, per germline. Trimming took off 2 bases at V and 1 base at J, with 5 bases between the two ends. The CDR3 totals 13 residues. The DNA of the CDR3 is TGTGCCAGCAGTGAAATGTGGAACACTGAAGCTTTCTTT. It is translated as CASSEMWNTEAFF.

The V and J genes are TRBV2 and TRBJ2-3; D ambiguous. The CDR3 runs 13 residues. V was pared by 6 bases and J by 2 bases, with 9 bases between. CDR1 is SNHLY, CDR2 FYNNEI, per germline. CDR3 bases: TGTGCCAGCAGAGACCGGGTCACAGATACGCAGTATTTT. Its protein product is CASRDRVTDTQYF.

The chain carries TRBV4-2 and TRBJ1-2; D is unclear. The CDR3 runs 13 residues. The germline V gene encodes CDR1 LGHNA and CDR2 YNFKEQ. V was trimmed by 2 bases and J by 8 bases, leaving 12 bases between them. In DNA, the CDR3 is TGTGCCAGCAGCCAAACTAAGGCGGCAGGCTACACCTTC. This sequence encodes CASSQTKAAGYTF.

The chain uses TRBV30 and TRBJ1-1; D remains ambiguous. Germline CDR1 GTSNPN, CDR2 SVGIG (reference sequence). This CDR3 spans 11 amino acids. Trimming stripped 2 bases from V and 6 bases from J, with 7 bases between. The DNA for the CDR3 is TGTGCCTGGAGTCATGGGCCTGAAGCTTTCTTT. Protein sequence: CAWSHGPEAFF. The variable domain in full, with the rest retrieved from reference TRBV30 and TRBJ1-1, is SQTIHQWPATLVQPVGSPLSLECTVEGTSNPNLYWYRQAAGRGLQLLFYSVGIGQISSEVPQNLSASRPQDRQFILSSKKLLLSDSGFYLCAWSHGPEAFFGQGTRLTVV.

This chain links TRBV5-1 with TRBJ2-3; TRBD2 matches 7 bases. Germline V CDR1 and CDR2: SGHRS, YFSETQ. With V trimmed by 6 bases and J by 4 bases, 8 bases remained unmatched. The CDR3 has 14 amino acids. The CDR3 coding sequence is TGCGCCAGCACCAGGGAGGGGCTCGCAGATACGCAGTATTTT. Protein: CASTREGLADTQYF.